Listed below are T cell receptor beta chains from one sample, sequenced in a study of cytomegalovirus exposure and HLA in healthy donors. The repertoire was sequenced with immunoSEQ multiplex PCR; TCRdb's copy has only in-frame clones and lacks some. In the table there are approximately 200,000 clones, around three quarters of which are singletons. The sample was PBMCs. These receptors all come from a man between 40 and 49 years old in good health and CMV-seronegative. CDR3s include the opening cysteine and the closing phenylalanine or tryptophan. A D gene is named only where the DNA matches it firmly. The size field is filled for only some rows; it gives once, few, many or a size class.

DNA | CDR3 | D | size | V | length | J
TGTGCCAGCAGTTATCTGTATGGGGACAGTCAGTACTTC | CASSYLYGDSQYF | TRBD1 | NA | TRBV25-1 | 13 | TRBJ2-7
TGTGCCAGCAGCGCAGCCGGCGGGGAAGGCTACACCTTC | CASSAAGGEGYTF | NA | NA | TRBV7-9 | 13 | TRBJ1-2
TGTGCCAGCAGCTTAGCGTTGGCAGGGGGGCCCGGCACTGAAGCTTTCTTT | CASSLALAGGPGTEAFF | TRBD1 | NA | TRBV7-9 | 17 | TRBJ1-1
TGTGCCTGGAGCCTACAGGGATCTGGGTACGAGCAGTACTTC | CAWSLQGSGYEQYF | NA | few | TRBV30 | 14 | TRBJ2-7
TGTGCCAGCAGCTTAGAGGAGGAGACTGAAGCTTTCTTT | CASSLEEETEAFF | NA | NA | TRBV11-1 | 13 | TRBJ1-1
TGCAGCGTTGATGACAGGGAAACCCCATCTCCATCTCGCTCTGGAAACACCATATATTTT | CSVDDRETPSPSRSGNTIYF | TRBD1 | NA | TRBV29-1 | 20 | TRBJ1-3
TGTGCCAGCCGGGGGTTGAATGAGCAGTTCTTC | CASRGLNEQFF | NA | NA | TRBV13 | 11 | TRBJ2-1
TGTGCCAGCAGCCCGACAGTAGATGAAAAACTGTTTTTT | CASSPTVDEKLFF | NA | NA | TRBV9 | 13 | TRBJ1-4
TGCAGCGTTGAAGTGGGGGCAGGGAATGAAAAACTGTTTTTT | CSVEVGAGNEKLFF | NA | NA | TRBV29-1 | 14 | TRBJ1-4
TGCGCCAGCAGCCTGGACTCATATTCACCCCTCCACTTT | CASSLDSYSPLHF | NA | NA | TRBV5-1 | 13 | TRBJ1-6
TGTGCCAGCAGCCCACAGTCCACCGGGGAGCTGTTTTTT | CASSPQSTGELFF | NA | once | TRBV6-6 | 13 | TRBJ2-2
TGTGCCAGCAGTTTATTGAACTACTATGGCTACACCTTC | CASSLLNYYGYTF | NA | NA | TRBV28 | 13 | TRBJ1-2
TGTGCCAGCAGTGACAGGTCATGGGAGACCCAGTACTTC | CASSDRSWETQYF | NA | NA | TRBV2 | 13 | TRBJ2-5
TGTGCCAGTAACCTGGGAGGATACACAGATACGCAGTATTTT | CASNLGGYTDTQYF | NA | NA | TRBV19 | 14 | TRBJ2-3
TGTGCCAGCAGCTCCCAACAGAGAGAGGGAAACACCATATATTTT | CASSSQQREGNTIYF | NA | NA | TRBV7-2 | 15 | TRBJ1-3
TGTGCCAGCAGCCGGGAGGGGATCTCTGGAAACACCATATATTTT | CASSREGISGNTIYF | NA | NA | TRBV5-4 | 15 | TRBJ1-3
TGTGCCAGCAGTTCTCGGACAGGGGGCGGTGGTGGGGAGCTGTTTTTT | CASSSRTGGGGGELFF | TRBD1 | NA | TRBV27 | 16 | TRBJ2-2
TGTGCCTCGACAGGGTCCCGGAATCAGCCCCAGCATTTT | CASTGSRNQPQHF | TRBD1 | once | TRBV10-3 | 13 | TRBJ1-5
TGTGCCAGCAGCTTAGAGCGACTAGCGGGAGTTTACAATGAGCAGTTCTTC | CASSLERLAGVYNEQFF | TRBD2 | once | TRBV7-9 | 17 | TRBJ2-1
TGTGCCAGCAGCTTAGGGGGGGGCGCGTTCACTGAAGCTTTCTTT | CASSLGGGAFTEAFF | NA | NA | TRBV11-3 | 15 | TRBJ1-1
TGCGCCAGCAGCTTGGGGGTCTCGGGGCAGCCCCAGCATTTT | CASSLGVSGQPQHF | NA | NA | TRBV5-1 | 14 | TRBJ1-5
TGTGCCAGCAGCGAGGGGGCGCGGGAGCAGTACTTC | CASSEGAREQYF | TRBD1 | NA | TRBV11-3 | 12 | TRBJ2-7
TGTGCCAGCAGTGAAGCTCCGGGACTAGCAAGCTACGAGCAGTACTTC | CASSEAPGLASYEQYF | TRBD2 | once | TRBV6-1 | 16 | TRBJ2-7
TGCAGCGTTGCCAACTACCGGCAATCCAGGGCCATCGAAGCGCCCGTCTACAATGAGCAGTTCTTC | CSVANYRQSRAIEAPVYNEQFF | NA | NA | TRBV29-1 | 22 | TRBJ2-1
TGTGCCAGCAGCTTTTACAGGGGGACGGGAGAGACCCAGTACTTC | CASSFYRGTGETQYF | TRBD1 | NA | TRBV5-4 | 15 | TRBJ2-5
TGTGCCAGCAGTGTGGAGTACGAGCAGTACTTC | CASSVEYEQYF | NA | NA | TRBV6-1 | 11 | TRBJ2-7
TGTGCCAGCAGTAGGGCGGGGGGGTACCAAGAGACCCAGTACTTC | CASSRAGGYQETQYF | TRBD2 | NA | TRBV7-3 | 15 | TRBJ2-5
TGTGCCATCAGTGCACAGGGAGAGAATGGCTACACCTTC | CAISAQGENGYTF | NA | NA | TRBV10-3 | 13 | TRBJ1-2
TGTGCCAGCAGCCTGGGGACTAGCGGGAGCGGCAATGAGCAGTTCTTC | CASSLGTSGSGNEQFF | TRBD2 | NA | TRBV7-2 | 16 | TRBJ2-1
TGTGCCAGCAGCCACCAGGGCACAGATACGCAGTATTTT | CASSHQGTDTQYF | NA | NA | TRBV5-4 | 13 | TRBJ2-3
TGTGCCAGCAGCTTGGCCGGGACTAGCGGTGCAGATACGCAGTATTTT | CASSLAGTSGADTQYF | TRBD2 | NA | TRBV5-4 | 16 | TRBJ2-3
TGCGCCAGCCGAGCGGGTGAAGCCTACGAGCAGTACTTC | CASRAGEAYEQYF | NA | NA | TRBV10-2 | 13 | TRBJ2-7
TGCGCCAGCAGCCACGGGACAGGGGGGAGTGGGGAGCTGTTTTTT | CASSHGTGGSGELFF | TRBD1 | NA | TRBV4-1 | 15 | TRBJ2-2
TGTGCCAGCAGTTTAGGGACTAGCGGGAGGGCCCAGGAGACCCAGTACTTC | CASSLGTSGRAQETQYF | TRBD2 | NA | TRBV27 | 17 | TRBJ2-5
TGTGCCGGAGCCAACTCCAGAAGCCTCGGCTCACCCCTCCACTTT | CAGANSRSLGSPLHF | NA | NA | TRBV7-9 | 15 | TRBJ1-6
TGTGCCAGCAATCTAGGACAGGGGAATCAGCCCCAGCATTTT | CASNLGQGNQPQHF | TRBD1 | NA | TRBV2 | 14 | TRBJ1-5
TGTGCCAGCAGTCTGTACAGGGCCACTGAAGCTTTCTTT | CASSLYRATEAFF | NA | NA | TRBV27 | 13 | TRBJ1-1
TGTGCCAGCCAACAGGGAACTACTGGAATCACCATATATTTT | CASQQGTTGITIYF | NA | NA | TRBV6-1 | 14 | TRBJ1-3
TGTGCCAGCAGCAATTCGGGGTCCTCCTACGAGCAGTACTTC | CASSNSGSSYEQYF | NA | NA | TRBV21-1 | 14 | TRBJ2-7
TGTGCCAGCAGTAAAAGCGGGAGCGGTGAGCAGTTCTTC | CASSKSGSGEQFF | TRBD2 | NA | TRBV27 | 13 | TRBJ2-1
TGCAGTGCTGGGCTGAATCAGCCCCAGCATTTT | CSAGLNQPQHF | NA | once | TRBV20-1 | 11 | TRBJ1-5
TGTGCCAGCAGCTTAGGGCTAGATAATTCACCCCTCCACTTT | CASSLGLDNSPLHF | NA | few | TRBV7-8 | 14 | TRBJ1-6
TGTGCCAGCAGCCTAACTGCCAACAGGGTGGCCTACAATGAGCAGTTCTTC | CASSLTANRVAYNEQFF | NA | NA | TRBV14 | 17 | TRBJ2-1
TGTGCCAGCAGCCCCGCAGGCACAGATACGCAGTATTTT | CASSPAGTDTQYF | NA | NA | TRBV7-9 | 13 | TRBJ2-3
TGTGCCAGCAGCTTTTTGAGGGGAGGCTATGGCTACACCTTC | CASSFLRGGYGYTF | NA | NA | TRBV11-2 | 14 | TRBJ1-2
TGTGCCAGCAGTGCGTCCCTCGAAGCTTTCTTT | CASSASLEAFF | NA | NA | TRBV28 | 11 | TRBJ1-1
TGTGCCAGCAGCCACGGGACAGTCTACGAGCAGTACTTC | CASSHGTVYEQYF | TRBD1 | NA | TRBV5-4 | 13 | TRBJ2-7
TGCGCCAGCAGCTTGGATGCTGCCGGACTCGGGACAGGGCGGAGGACTGAAGCTTTCTTT | CASSLDAAGLGTGRRTEAFF | TRBD1 | NA | TRBV5-1 | 20 | TRBJ1-1
TGTGCCAGCTCACCAAAACTAGCGGGAGTAGGAAATGAGCAGTTCTTC | CASSPKLAGVGNEQFF | TRBD2 | NA | TRBV18 | 16 | TRBJ2-1
TGTGCCAGCAGTGTAAACAGGGGCAGTAACTATGGCTACACCTTC | CASSVNRGSNYGYTF | TRBD1 | NA | TRBV6-1 | 15 | TRBJ1-2
TGCGCCAGCAGCTTGCGAGTGAGAGGGGAGACCCAGTACTTC | CASSLRVRGETQYF | NA | NA | TRBV5-1 | 14 | TRBJ2-5